This entry features one T cell receptor (beta chain) sequence. What it binds is unknown. V shed 5 bases, J shed 7 bases, and the junction held 8 bases outside the gene matches. Per the germline V gene, CDR1 is MDHEN and CDR2 is SYDVKM. The CDR3 runs 14 residues. This entry belongs to a study of OX40 agonist ivuxolimab in advanced cancers. Study details: Hepatocellular carcinoma, melanoma, renal cell or head and neck cancer affected the dose-escalation patients. Patients with prior anti-PD-1, anti-PD-L1 or anti-CTLA-4 therapy were eligible; 35% to 45% had some. General study results and limits: Clonal expansion from baseline to week 6 occurred in both CD4+ and CD8+ T cells.

The timepoints at which blood was sampled were baseline, cycle 4 day 1, and cycle 7 day 1. Here immunoSEQ multiplex PCR was the method, and the copy in TCRdb shows in-frame clones only, minus some. The sample gives 34,000 or so clones, roughly 76% of which show up once; about 19% is in the top ten. The specimen was CD4+ or CD8+ T cells sorted from blood, collected in a trial of the OX40 agonist ivuxolimab. The V call is TRBV28, the J call TRBJ1-2, with 9 bases identical to TRBD1. This receptor was identified in an adult with an advanced solid tumor such as melanoma, head and neck, liver or kidney cancer. CDR3 loop: CASSLPGQGGGYTF. CDR3 DNA sequence: TGTGCCAGCAGTCTCCCGGGACAGGGAGGTGGCTACACCTTC.